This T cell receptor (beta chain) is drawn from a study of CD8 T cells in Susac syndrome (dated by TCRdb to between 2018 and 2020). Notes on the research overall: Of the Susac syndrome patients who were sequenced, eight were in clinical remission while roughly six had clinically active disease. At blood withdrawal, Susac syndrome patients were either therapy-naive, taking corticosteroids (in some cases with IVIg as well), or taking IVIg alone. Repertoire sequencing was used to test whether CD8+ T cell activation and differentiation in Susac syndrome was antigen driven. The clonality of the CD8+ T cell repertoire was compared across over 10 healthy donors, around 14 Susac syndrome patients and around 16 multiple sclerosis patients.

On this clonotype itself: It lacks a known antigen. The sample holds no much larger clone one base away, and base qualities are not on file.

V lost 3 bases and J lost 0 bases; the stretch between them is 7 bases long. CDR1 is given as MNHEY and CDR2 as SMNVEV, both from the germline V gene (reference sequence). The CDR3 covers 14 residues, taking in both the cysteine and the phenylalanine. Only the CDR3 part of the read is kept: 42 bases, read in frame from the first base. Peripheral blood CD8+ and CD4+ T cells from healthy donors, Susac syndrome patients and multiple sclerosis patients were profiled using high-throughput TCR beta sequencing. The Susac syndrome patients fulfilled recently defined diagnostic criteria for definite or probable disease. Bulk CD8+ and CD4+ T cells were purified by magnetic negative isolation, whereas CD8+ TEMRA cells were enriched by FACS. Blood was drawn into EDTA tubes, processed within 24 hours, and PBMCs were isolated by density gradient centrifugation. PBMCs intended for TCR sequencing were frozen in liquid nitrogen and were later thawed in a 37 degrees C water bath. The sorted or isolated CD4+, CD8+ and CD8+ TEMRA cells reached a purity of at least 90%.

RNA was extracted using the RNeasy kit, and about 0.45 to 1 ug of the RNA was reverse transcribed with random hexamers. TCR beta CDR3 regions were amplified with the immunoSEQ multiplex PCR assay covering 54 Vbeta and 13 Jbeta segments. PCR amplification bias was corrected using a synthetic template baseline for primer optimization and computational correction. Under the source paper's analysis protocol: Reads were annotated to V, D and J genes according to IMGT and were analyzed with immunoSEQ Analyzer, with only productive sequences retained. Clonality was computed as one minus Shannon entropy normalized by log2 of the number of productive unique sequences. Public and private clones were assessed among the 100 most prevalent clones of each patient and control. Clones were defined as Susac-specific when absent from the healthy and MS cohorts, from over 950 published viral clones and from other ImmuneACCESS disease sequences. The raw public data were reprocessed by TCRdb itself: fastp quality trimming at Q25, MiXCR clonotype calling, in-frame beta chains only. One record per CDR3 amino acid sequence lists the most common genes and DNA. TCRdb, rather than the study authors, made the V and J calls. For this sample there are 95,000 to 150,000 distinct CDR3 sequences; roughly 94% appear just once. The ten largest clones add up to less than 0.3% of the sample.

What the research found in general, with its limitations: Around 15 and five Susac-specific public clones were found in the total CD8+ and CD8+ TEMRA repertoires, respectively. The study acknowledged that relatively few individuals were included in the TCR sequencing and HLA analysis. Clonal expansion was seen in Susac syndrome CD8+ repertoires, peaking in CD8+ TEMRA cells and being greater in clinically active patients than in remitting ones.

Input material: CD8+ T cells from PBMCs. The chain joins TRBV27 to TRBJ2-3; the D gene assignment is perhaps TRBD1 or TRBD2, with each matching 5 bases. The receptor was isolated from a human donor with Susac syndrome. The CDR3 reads CASSFRDSTDTQYF. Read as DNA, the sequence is TGTGCCAGCAGTTTTCGGGACAGCACAGATACGCAGTATTTT.